The rows below give T cell receptor beta chains drawn from one sample of a study of cytomegalovirus exposure and HLA in healthy donors. The table came from immunoSEQ multiplex PCR; TCRdb's copy has only in-frame clones and leaves some out. This sample has about 64,000 clones, with 85% found just once. Sequenced input: PBMCs. The receptors derive from a female donor in good health and CMV-seronegative. The CDR3 runs from the conserved cysteine through the conserved F or W. A D gene is named only where the DNA matches it firmly. Not all rows give a size; the values are once, few, many and, for expanded clones, a class.

V gene	clone size	J gene	D gene	CDR3 protein	CDR3 DNA
TRBV6-5	.	TRBJ2-7	TRBD2	CASSQGLAAEQYF	TGTGCCAGCAGTCAGGGACTAGCGGCCGAGCAGTACTTC
TRBV5-5	few	TRBJ1-1	.	CASSQGRTDTEAFF	TGTGCCAGCAGCCAAGGGAGGACGGACACTGAAGCTTTCTTT
TRBV27	.	TRBJ1-1	.	CASSLSQGGEAFF	TGTGCCAGCAGTTTGTCGCAGGGTGGTGAAGCTTTCTTT
TRBV6-1	.	TRBJ2-1	TRBD2	CASSGQFSGGAFDEQFF	TGTGCCAGCAGTGGACAATTTAGCGGGGGGGCGTTTGATGAGCAGTTCTTC
TRBV9	.	TRBJ2-1	TRBD2	CASSVRTSGRANEQFF	TGTGCCAGCAGCGTCCGGACTAGCGGGAGGGCCAATGAGCAGTTCTTC
TRBV5-1	.	TRBJ1-1	TRBD1	CASSFSQGASTEAFF	TGCGCCAGCAGCTTCTCGCAGGGGGCGAGCACTGAAGCTTTCTTT
TRBV5-8	.	TRBJ2-2	TRBD1	CASRPPGTANTGELFF	TGTGCCAGCAGACCTCCCGGGACAGCTAACACCGGGGAGCTGTTTTTT
TRBV4-1	.	TRBJ2-1	TRBD2	CASSQVRLAVYNEQFF	TGCGCCAGCAGCCAAGTGCGACTAGCGGTTTACAATGAGCAGTTCTTC
TRBV21-1	.	TRBJ2-5	.	CASSSPGGWAPGQGARGAKETQYF	TGTGCCAGCAGCAGCCCGGGGGGGTGGGCCCCGGGACAGGGGGCTCGTGGGGCCAAGGAGACCCAGTACTTC
TRBV6-1	.	TRBJ2-7	.	CASTPGGTPNYEQYF	TGTGCCAGCACCCCAGGGGGGACACCTAACTACGAGCAGTACTTC
TRBV5-1	.	TRBJ1-2	TRBD1	CASSLEAQGAGGYTF	TGCGCCAGCAGCTTGGAGGCACAGGGGGCCGGTGGCTACACCTTC
TRBV6-5	.	TRBJ1-1	TRBD1	CASIQDRDAFF	TGTGCCAGCATCCAGGACAGGGATGCTTTCTTT